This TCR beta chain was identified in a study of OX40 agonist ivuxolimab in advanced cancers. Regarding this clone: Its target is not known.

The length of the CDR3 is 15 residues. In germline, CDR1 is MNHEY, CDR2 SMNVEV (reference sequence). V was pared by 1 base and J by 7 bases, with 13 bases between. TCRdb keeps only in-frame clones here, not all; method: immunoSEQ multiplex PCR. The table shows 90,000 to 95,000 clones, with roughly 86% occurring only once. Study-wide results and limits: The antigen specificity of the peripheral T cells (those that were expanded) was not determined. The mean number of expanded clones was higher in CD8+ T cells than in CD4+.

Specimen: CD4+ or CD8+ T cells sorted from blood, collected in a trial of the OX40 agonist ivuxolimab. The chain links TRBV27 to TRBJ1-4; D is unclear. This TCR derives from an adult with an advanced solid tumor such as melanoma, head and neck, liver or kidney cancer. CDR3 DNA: TGTGCCAGCAGTTTATTACTGGGTTTCGGTGAAAAACTGTTTTTT. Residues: CASSLLLGFGEKLFF.